This TCR beta chain came from a study of T cells in Graves' hyperthyroidism and ophthalmopathy (dated by TCRdb to between 2017 and 2020). For the study in its entirety: Peripheral blood was sampled at the time of initial diagnosis, prior to any treatment. After sampling, hyperthyroidism patients received methimazole starting at 30 mg daily, and ophthalmopathy patients received high-dose intravenous methylprednisolone. Prospective prediction of ophthalmopathy was tested in an independent validation cohort consisting of 18 to 20 hyperthyroidism patients and some 15 patients who later progressed to ophthalmopathy. The approximately 98 discovery patients were randomly divided into training and test sets at a 7:3 ratio. In roughly six Graves' hyperthyroidism patients, the study also compared T-cell repertoires from thyroid tissue with T-cell repertoires from blood. TCR Vbeta CDR3 sequencing of 120 to 150 peripheral blood samples (approximately 44 ophthalmopathy, about 75 hyperthyroidism and 17 progressor patients) is reported in the paper. To identify distinguishing TCR V-J signatures, a discovery cohort of some 99 patients was used, comprising roughly 45 with Graves' ophthalmopathy and some 57 with stable Graves' hyperthyroidism. Paper-wide results and their limitations: Most expanded thyroid clonotypes (frequency above 0.001) were also found in blood, which suggests that blood repertoires may mirror thyroid immune responses. In cross-validation, a model built on a 13 V-J signature told ophthalmopathy apart from stable hyperthyroidism with approximately 91% sensitivity and roughly 83% specificity, and in testing the same model reached 80%/75%. During validation, the model predicted progression to ophthalmopathy a median of approximately 6.5 months ahead of onset, with more than 55% sensitivity and under 85% specificity. Sample size was not statistically predetermined, and investigators were not blinded to group allocation.

CDR1 and CDR2 are read off the germline V gene as SQVTM and ANQGSEA. From the cysteine up to the phenylalanine, the CDR3 has a length of 14 residues. The only DNA kept is the CDR3, 42 bases in frame from the first base. V trim: 7 bases; J trim: 5 bases; unmatched bases: 4. The TCR beta CDR3 regions were amplified from RNA transcripts. For the first round of RT-PCR on the TCR CDR3, the HTBI primer set was used together with the Qiagen OneStep RT-PCR kit. The libraries were constructed in a second round of multiplex PCR and then size-selected and purified. Libraries were sequenced paired-end with 100 bp reads on an Illumina HiSeq2000. Under the source paper's analysis protocol: SOAPnuke was used to process the raw data, throwing out any read that contained adapters or uncalled bases, had a mean Phred below 15, or lacked an exact constant-primer or identifier match. High-quality paired reads were merged with COPE v1.2.5, and unique nucleotide sequences were defined as clonotypes. Clonotypes were aligned to IMGT TRBV, TRBD and TRBJ reference segments using MiTCR v1.1. The analysis included only V-J combinations with a frequency above 0.0001, which together covered approximately 99% of the repertoires. A TCS score was defined as the ratio of F50 (clonal expansion) to E x V (chaos), with BLOSUM62-based TCRdist applied between CDR3 peptides within each V-J. Welch's t-statistics and random forest reduced approximately 520 V-J features to under 15, which were used in a naive Bayes classifier (R e1071). Clones were called with MiXCR by TCRdb after fastp trimmed the public reads at Q25, and only in-frame beta chains were retained. Entries are consolidated by CDR3 protein sequence, retaining the most common genes and DNA. The V and J calls reflect TCRdb's pipeline rather than the authors' work. Here the sample has hundreds of thousands of distinct CDR3 sequences; about 15% occur a single time. Over 10% of the sample goes to the ten largest clones.

Moderately to severely active disease, a Clinical Activity Score of at least 3, a NOSPECS grade of at least 4, and a duration under 3 months were present in ophthalmopathy patients. Any patient with an uncontrolled infection, another autoimmune disease, pregnancy or lactation was excluded. Diagnoses were based on clinical symptoms, serum thyroxine and TRAb, thyroid ultrasound and orbital computed tomography. PBMCs were separated from roughly 9.3 ml of fresh peripheral blood using Ficoll-Paque density gradient centrifugation. Total RNA was extracted with Trizol reagent, and quality was checked on an Agilent 2100 Bioanalyzer. To note about this clonotype: What antigen it recognizes has not been identified. No much larger clone exists at a distance of one base, and base qualities are not known.

The source is a man aged 18 to 35 with Graves' ophthalmopathy. In this chain, TRBV29-1 is recombined with TRBJ2-1; 14 junctional bases match TRBD2. The specimen sequenced was blood. The DNA is as follows: TGCAGCGCCAGGGGACTAGCGGGGGACAATGAGCAGTTCTTC. It translates to CSARGLAGDNEQFF.